This T cell receptor beta chain came from a study of human T cells and chemical hapten exposure. Background on the study: Throughout the approximately 24-week study, diphenylcyclopropenone was applied weekly to the patients' scalps. The patients were mostly female; they had alopecia areata, totalis or universalis.

TCRdb redid the calling of the RACE reads with MiXCR, one entry per CDR3 protein. Found here are approximately 180,000 distinct CDR3 sequences, 25% to 35% of them singletons; the top ten hold just under 3%. Germline V gene lookup returns CDR1 MDHEN and CDR2 SYDVKM. V was clipped by 5 bases and J by 12 bases; unmatched bases: 13. This CDR3 comprises 15 residues. This clonotype occurred a few times. Time point denoted: pre-sensitization, week 0. Regarding treatment: therapeutic diphenylcyclopropenone sensitization with weekly scalp DPC. Prior to each patch test being applied, blood was drawn. The receptor's source is a woman younger than 45 with alopecia areata. Some clones in this sample may be carry-over from other donors' samples. Material: whole blood, obtained in connection with sensitization to the hapten diphenylcyclopropenone (DPC). V and J are TRBV28 and TRBJ2-1, with 10 bases fitting TRBD2. In DNA form, the CDR3 reads TGTGCCAGCAGTCCCGGGACTAGCGAACCAATGAGGCAGTTCTTC. Protein sequence: CASSPGTSEPMRQFF.